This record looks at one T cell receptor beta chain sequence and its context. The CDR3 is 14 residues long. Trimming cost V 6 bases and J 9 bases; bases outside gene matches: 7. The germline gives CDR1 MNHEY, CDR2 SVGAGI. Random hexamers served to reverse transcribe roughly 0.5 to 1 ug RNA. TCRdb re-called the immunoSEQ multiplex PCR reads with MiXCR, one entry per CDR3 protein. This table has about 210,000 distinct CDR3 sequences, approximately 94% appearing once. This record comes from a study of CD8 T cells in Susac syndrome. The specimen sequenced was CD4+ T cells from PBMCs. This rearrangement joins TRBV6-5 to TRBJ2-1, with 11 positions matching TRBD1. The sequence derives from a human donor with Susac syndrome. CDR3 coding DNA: TGTGCCAGCAGGACGGGGACAGGGGGTGTTGAGCAGTTCTTC. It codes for CASRTGTGGVEQFF.